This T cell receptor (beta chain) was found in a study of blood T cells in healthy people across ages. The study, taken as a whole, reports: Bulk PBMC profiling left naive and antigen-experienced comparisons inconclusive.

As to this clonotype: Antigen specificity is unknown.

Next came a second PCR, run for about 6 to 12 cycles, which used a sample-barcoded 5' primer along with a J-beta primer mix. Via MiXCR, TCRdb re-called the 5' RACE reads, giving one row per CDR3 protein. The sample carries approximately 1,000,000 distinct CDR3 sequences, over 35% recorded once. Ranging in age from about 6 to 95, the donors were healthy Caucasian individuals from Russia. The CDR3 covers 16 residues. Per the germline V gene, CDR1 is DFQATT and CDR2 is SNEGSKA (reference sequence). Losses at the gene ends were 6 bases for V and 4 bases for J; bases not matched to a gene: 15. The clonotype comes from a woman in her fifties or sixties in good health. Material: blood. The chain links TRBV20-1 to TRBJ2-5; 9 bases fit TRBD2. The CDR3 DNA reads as TGCAGTGCCCCTAAGGACAGCGGGAGGTGGGGAGAGACCCAGTACTTC. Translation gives CSAPKDSGRWGETQYF.